The clone carrying this TCR beta chain appeared a few times. The data are from a study of blood T cell repertoires in COVID-19. The wider study: Specimens from acute and convalescent COVID-19 originated in the United States, Italy and Spain.

The method was immunoSEQ multiplex PCR; TCRdb's version includes in-frame clones alone and lacks a portion of them. Of a few hundred thousand clones listed, about four fifths are singletons. Individuals aged roughly 18 to 95 years were recruited from some 26 US areas. For recovered donors of Cohort 3, there were two negative PCRs, clearance, or symptom resolution. Sequenced material: PBMCs or T cells enriched from blood (not recorded which). The receptor was derived from a woman between 50 and 59 years old who had recovered from COVID-19.

The CDR3 DNA follows: TGTGCCAGCAAGAGGACAGGGAGTGAAAAACTGTTTTTT. As protein: CASKRTGSEKLFF. This chain uses TRBV2 with TRBJ1-4; TRBD1 matches at 8 bases. CDR3 length: 13 residues. CDR1 SNHLY and CDR2 FYNNEI come from the germline V gene. V gave up 7 bases and J gave up 7 bases; unmatched junction bases: 5.